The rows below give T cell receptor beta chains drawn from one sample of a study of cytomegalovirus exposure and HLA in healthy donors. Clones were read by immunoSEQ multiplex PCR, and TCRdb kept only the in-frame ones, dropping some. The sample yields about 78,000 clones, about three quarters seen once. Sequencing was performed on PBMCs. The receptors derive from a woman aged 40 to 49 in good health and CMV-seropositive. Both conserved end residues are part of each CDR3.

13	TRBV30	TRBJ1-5	CAWSDTGGLTQHF
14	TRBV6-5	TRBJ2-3	CASRRPGQQYTQYF
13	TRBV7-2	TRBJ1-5	CASSFDSDQPQHF
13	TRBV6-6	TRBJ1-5	CASTSTGQRPQHF
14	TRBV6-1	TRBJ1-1	CASTIGQGNTEAFF
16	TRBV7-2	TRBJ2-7	CASSSQTSGGPYEQYF
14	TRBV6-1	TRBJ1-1	CASSEPGQGNGAFF
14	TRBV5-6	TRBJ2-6	CASNRNSGANVLTF
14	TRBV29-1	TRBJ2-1	CSVPRLGTHNEQFF
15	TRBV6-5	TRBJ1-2	CASSYSIVDEEGYTF
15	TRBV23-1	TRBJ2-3	CASSLRGASTDTQYF
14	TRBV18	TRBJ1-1	CASSLGLAATEAFF
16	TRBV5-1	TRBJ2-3	CASSLNPWTAQLGQYF
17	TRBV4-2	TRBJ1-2	CASSHPSGGQGDYGYTF
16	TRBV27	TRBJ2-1	CASLNLGLGDYNEQFF
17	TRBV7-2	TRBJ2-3	CASSFSYLPTRADTQYF
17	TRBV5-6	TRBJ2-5	CASSLGQGTIGQETQYF
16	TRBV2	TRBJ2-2	CASKRESNSGTGELFF
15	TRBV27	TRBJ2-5	CASSFSGVFSETQYF
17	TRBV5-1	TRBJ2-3	CASSSGTSGRDTDTQYF
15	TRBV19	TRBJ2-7	CASSVSGGFSYEQYF
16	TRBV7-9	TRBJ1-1	CASSLGQGFANTEAFF
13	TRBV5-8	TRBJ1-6	CASSLLPNSPLHF
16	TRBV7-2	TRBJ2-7	CASSLKTSGAMREQYF
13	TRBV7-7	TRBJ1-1	CASSSYDNTEAFF
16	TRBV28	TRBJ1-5	CASRSLGQASNQPQHF
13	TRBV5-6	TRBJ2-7	CASSWGGGGEQYF
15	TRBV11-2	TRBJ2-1	CASSSGQGSYNEQFF
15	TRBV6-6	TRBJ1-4	CASSYSSQGGEKLFF
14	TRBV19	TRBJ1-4	CASSLGQGFEKLFF
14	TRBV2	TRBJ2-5	CASSGQGTLETQYF
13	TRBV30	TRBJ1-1	CAWSTQAGTEAFF
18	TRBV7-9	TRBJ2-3	CASSLALLAGAITDTQYF
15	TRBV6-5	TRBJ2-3	CASSFSGTSTDTQYF
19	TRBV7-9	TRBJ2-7	CASSPGRGGTGLAGDEQYF
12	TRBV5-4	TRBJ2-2	CASSLAPGELFF
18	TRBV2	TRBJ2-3	CASSRTGLGGQATDTQYF
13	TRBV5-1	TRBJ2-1	CASSLGSRDEQFF
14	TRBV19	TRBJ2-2	CASSLDRNTGELFF
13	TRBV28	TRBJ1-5	CASTRGGNQPQHF